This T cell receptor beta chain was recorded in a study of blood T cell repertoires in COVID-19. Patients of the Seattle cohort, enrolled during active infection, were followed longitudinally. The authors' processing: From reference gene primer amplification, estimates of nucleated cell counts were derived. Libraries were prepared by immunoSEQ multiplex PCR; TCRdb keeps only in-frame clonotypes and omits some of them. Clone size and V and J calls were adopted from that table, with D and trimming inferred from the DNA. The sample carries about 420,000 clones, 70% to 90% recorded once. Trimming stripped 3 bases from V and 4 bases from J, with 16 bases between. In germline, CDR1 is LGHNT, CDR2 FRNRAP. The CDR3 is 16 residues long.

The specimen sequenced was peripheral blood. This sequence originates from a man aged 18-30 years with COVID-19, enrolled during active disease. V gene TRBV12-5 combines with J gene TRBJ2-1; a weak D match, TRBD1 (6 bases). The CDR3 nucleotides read TGTGCTAGTGGTTTATTTATAGGGGGTGGGTACAATGAGCAGTTCTTC. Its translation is CASGLFIGGGYNEQFF.